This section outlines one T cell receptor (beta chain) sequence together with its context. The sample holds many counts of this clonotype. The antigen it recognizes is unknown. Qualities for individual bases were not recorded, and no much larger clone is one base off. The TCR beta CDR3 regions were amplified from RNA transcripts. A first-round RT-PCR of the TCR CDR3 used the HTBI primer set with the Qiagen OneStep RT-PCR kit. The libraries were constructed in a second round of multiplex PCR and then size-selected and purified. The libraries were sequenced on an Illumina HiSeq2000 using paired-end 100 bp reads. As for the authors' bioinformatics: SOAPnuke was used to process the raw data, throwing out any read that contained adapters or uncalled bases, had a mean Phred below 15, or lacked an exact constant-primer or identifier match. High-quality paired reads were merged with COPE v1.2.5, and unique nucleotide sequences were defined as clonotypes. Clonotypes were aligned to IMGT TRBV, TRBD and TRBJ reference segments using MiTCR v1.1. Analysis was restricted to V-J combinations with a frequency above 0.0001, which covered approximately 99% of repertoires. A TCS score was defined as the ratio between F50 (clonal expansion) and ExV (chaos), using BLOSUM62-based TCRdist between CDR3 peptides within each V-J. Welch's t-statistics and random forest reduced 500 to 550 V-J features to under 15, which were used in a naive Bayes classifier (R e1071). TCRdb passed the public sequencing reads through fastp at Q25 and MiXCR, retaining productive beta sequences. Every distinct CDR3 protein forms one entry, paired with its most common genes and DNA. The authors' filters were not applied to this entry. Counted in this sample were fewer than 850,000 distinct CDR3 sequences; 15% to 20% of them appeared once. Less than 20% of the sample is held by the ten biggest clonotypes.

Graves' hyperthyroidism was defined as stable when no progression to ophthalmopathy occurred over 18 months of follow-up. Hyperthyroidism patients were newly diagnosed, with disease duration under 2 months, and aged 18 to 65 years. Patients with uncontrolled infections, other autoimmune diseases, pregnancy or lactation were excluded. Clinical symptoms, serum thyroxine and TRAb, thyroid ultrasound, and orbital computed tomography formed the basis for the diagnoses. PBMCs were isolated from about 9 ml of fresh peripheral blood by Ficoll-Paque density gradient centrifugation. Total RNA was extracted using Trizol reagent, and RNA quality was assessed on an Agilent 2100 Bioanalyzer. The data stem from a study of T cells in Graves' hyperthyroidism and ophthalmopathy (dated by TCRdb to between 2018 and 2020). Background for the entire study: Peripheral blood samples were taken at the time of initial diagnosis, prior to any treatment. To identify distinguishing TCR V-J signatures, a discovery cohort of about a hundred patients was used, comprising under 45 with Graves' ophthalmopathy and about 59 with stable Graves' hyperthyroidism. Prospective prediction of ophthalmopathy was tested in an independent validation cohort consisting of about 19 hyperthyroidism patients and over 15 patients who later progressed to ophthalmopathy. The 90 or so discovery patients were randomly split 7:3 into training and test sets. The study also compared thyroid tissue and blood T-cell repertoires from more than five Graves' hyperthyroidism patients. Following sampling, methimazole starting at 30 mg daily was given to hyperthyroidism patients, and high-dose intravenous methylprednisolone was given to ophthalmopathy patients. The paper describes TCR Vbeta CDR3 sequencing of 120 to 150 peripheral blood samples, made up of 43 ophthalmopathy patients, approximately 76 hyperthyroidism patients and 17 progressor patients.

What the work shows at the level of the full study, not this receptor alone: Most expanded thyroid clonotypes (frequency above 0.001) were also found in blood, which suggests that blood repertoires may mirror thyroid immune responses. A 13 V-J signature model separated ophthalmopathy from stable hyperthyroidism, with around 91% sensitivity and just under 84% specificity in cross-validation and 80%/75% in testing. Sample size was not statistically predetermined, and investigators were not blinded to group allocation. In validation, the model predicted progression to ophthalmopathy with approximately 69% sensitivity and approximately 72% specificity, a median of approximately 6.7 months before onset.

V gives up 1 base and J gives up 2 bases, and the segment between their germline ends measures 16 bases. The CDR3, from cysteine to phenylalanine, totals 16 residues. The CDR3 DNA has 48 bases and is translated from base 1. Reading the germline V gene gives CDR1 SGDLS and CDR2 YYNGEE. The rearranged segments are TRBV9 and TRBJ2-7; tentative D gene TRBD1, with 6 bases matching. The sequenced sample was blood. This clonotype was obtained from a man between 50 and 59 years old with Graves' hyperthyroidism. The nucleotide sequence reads TGTGCCAGCAGCGTAACGACGACAGGAGGTCCCTACGAGCAGTACTTC. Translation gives CASSVTTTGGPYEQYF.